The 10 T cell receptor beta chains presented below share a single source sample, sequenced in a study of shared clonotypes between healthy human individuals. Terminally differentiated effector memory CD45RA+ cells were excluded from the naive CD8 cells, which were CD45RO-negative and positively selected for CCR7. The method was immunoSEQ multiplex PCR; TCRdb's version includes in-frame clones alone and lacks a portion of them. The sample contains more than 600,000 clones, about 90% of which appear only once. Sequencing was done on a sample of naive CD8+ T cells sorted from blood. The receptors here all came from a man aged 30 to 39 in good health.

V is TRBV14 and J is TRBJ2-5, with 14 nucleotides matching TRBD2. V gave up 0 bases and J gave up 4 bases; unmatched junction bases: 10. This CDR3 has 19 residues. Germline V gives CDR1 SGHDN, CDR2 FVKESK. The CDR3 region is CASSQDALRLAGGRETQYF. CDR3 DNA: TGTGCCAGCAGCCAAGACGCCCTCCGACTAGCGGGAGGGAGAGAGACCCAGTACTTC.

J is TRBJ1-2 and V is TRBV6-1; D is unclear. V lost 7 bases to trimming and J lost 1 base, with 13 bases between them. This CDR3 has 14 amino acids. CDR1 and CDR2 (germline): MNHNS, SASEGT. CDR3 region: CASTPGSLNYGYTF. CDR3 nucleotides: TGTGCCAGCACTCCCGGATCCCTTAACTATGGCTACACCTTC.

As regards this clone: The sample carries other DNA sequences with the same CDR3. This chain connects TRBV7-8 to TRBJ2-7; D not resolved. Germline V lookup: CDR1 SGHVS, CDR2 FQNEAQ. This CDR3 has 12 amino acids. Trimming stripped 0 bases from V and 6 bases from J, with 6 bases between. The CDR3 spells CASSLALPEQYF. The CDR3, as DNA: TGTGCCAGCAGCTTAGCTCTCCCCGAGCAGTACTTC. The whole variable domain, filled in from reference TRBV7-8 and TRBJ2-7, reads GAGVSQSPRYKVAKRGQDVALRCDPISGHVSLFWYQQALGQGPEFLTYFQNEAQLDKSGLPSDRFFAERPEGSVSTLKIQRTQQEDSAVYLCASSLALPEQYFGPGTRLTVT.

The chain combines TRBV7-3 with TRBJ2-3; TRBD1 matches 10 bases. The CDR3 covers 15 residues. The J segment lost 4 bases and the V segment lost 5 bases, leaving 6 bases of the junction unmatched. Germline values: CDR1 SGHTA, CDR2 FQGTGA. CDR3 amino acids: CASSQTGGSADTQYF. DNA of the CDR3: TGTGCCAGCAGCCAGACAGGGGGCTCGGCAGATACGCAGTATTTT.

The chain combines TRBV4-1 with TRBJ2-5; a weak D match, TRBD1 (6 bases). The V gene's germline CDR1 is MGHRA and CDR2 YSYEKL. The V end was cut by 0 bases, the J end by 4 bases, with 12 bases between. The CDR3 extends over 15 amino acids. The CDR3, as DNA: TGCGCCAGCAGCCAAGAAGCGGTACAGGGAGAGACCCAGTACTTC. Its translation: CASSQEAVQGETQYF.

The chain recombines TRBV9 with TRBJ2-3; TRBD2 aligns across 7 bases. The CDR3 totals 15 residues. Per germline, CDR1 SGDLS and CDR2 YYNGEE. V dropped 3 bases and J dropped 5; count of bases not matched to a gene: 9. The CDR3 sequence: CASSDRSGGGDTQYF. As DNA, the CDR3 is TGTGCCAGCAGCGACCGTTCGGGCGGGGGAGATACGCAGTATTTT.

The gene calls are TRBV21-1 and TRBJ2-4. TRBV21-1 corresponds to a pseudogene. CDR3 length: 15 residues. Written as DNA, the CDR3 is TGTGCCAGCAGCAATAATGGGGGAGCCAAAAACATTCAGTACTTC. Protein sequence: CASSNNGGAKNIQYF.

The rearrangement links TRBV11-2 to TRBJ1-1; 7 bases are shared with TRBD1. Germline CDR1 reads SGHAT; CDR2 reads FQNNGV. The V segment lost 5 bases and the J segment 5 bases; nucleotides outside the gene matches: 5. The CDR3 contains 13 residues. The CDR3 coding sequence is TGTGCCAGCAGCATCAAGACAGGGACTGAAGCTTTCTTT. Amino acids: CASSIKTGTEAFF. The entire variable domain, with the rest obtained from reference TRBV11-2 and TRBJ1-1, is as follows: EAGVAQSPRYKIIEKRQSVAFWCNPISGHATLYWYQQILGQGPKLLIQFQNNGVVDDSQLPKDRFSAERLKGVDSTLKIQPAKLEDSAVYLCASSIKTGTEAFFGQGTRLTVV.

The V and J genes are TRBV11-2 and TRBJ2-7; 9 nucleotides agree with TRBD1. The germline V gene has CDR1 SGHAT and CDR2 FQNNGV. V trimming: 6 bases; J trimming: 3 bases; junction bases outside the gene matches: 6. The CDR3 totals 14 residues. For the CDR3, the DNA is TGTGCCAGCAGTTCCGGGACAGGGAACTACGAGCAGTACTTC. It translates to CASSSGTGNYEQYF.

This chain joins TRBV6-5 and TRBJ1-1; 7 nucleotides match TRBD1. The CDR3 totals 14 residues. The V gene end was trimmed by 6 bases and the J gene end by 6 bases; junction bases not matched to a gene: 10. CDR1 is MNHEY and CDR2 is SVGAGI in the germline V gene. In DNA form, the CDR3 reads TGTGCCAGCAGACATCAACAGGGGATCGCTGAAGCTTTCTTT. It translates to CASRHQQGIAEAFF.